These 16 T cell receptor beta chains were all obtained from the same sample, sequenced in a study of blood T cell repertoires in COVID-19. Sequencing was performed with immunoSEQ multiplex PCR; in TCRdb, only in-frame clones are kept and a portion is missing. The profile shows some 100,000 clones, roughly 90% of them singletons. Sequencing was carried out using peripheral blood. The receptor source for this set is a man aged 70 or older with acute or convalescent COVID-19.

This rearrangement joins TRBV6-5 to TRBJ1-4; 11 bases match TRBD1. The J segment lost 10 bases and the V segment lost 4 bases, leaving 2 bases of the junction unmatched. The germline gives CDR1 MNHEY, CDR2 SVGAGI. The CDR3 contains 13 residues. The DNA of the CDR3 is TGTGCCAGCAGTTTGGGACAGGGGGGAAAACTGTTTTTT. Amino acids: CASSLGQGGKLFF.

The chain has TRBV7-6 and TRBJ1-2, with TRBD1 matching over 7 bases. V gave up 6 bases and J gave up 5 bases; unmatched junction bases: 12. Looked up from germline, CDR1 is SGHVS and CDR2 is FNYEAQ. CDR3 length: 15 residues. The CDR3 DNA reads as TGTGCCAGCAGAGAACAAACAGGGGCTTGGTATGGCTACACCTTC. As protein: CASREQTGAWYGYTF.

V usage is TRBV2 and J usage is TRBJ1-5; D is uncertain. V lost 5 bases to trimming and J lost 4 bases, with 9 bases between them. Per germline, CDR1 SNHLY and CDR2 FYNNEI. This CDR3 comprises 13 residues. CDR3 in DNA: TGTGCCAGCAGTCCGATCAGGAATCAGCCCCAGCATTTT. It specifies CASSPIRNQPQHF.

The chain couples TRBV18 to TRBJ2-7; 7 bases line up with TRBD2. Germline CDR1 and CDR2: KGHSH and LQKENI. The CDR3 has 16 amino acids. V was clipped by 6 bases and J by 0 bases; unmatched bases: 11. The CDR3 nucleotides are TGTGCCAGCTCCCCGCTCGCGGGAGAGAGCTCCTACGAGCAGTACTTC. Amino acids: CASSPLAGESSYEQYF.

This clone turned up a few times. The rearrangement links TRBV7-3 to TRBJ2-1, with 9 nucleotides matching TRBD2. CDR1 is SGHTA, CDR2 FQGTGA, per germline. There are 16 residues in the CDR3. V lost 5 bases to trimming and J lost 8 bases; unmatched junction nucleotides: 13. The CDR3 reads CASSPVAGVGADEQFF. In DNA, the CDR3 is TGTGCCAGCAGCCCAGTAGCGGGAGTAGGTGCCGATGAGCAGTTCTTC.

The CDR3 DNA follows: TGTGCCAGTAGCAAGGCTCGTGGGGGGAGGGGTGATCAGCCCCAGCATTTT. Translating it yields CASSKARGGRGDQPQHF. The rearrangement joins TRBV19 to TRBJ1-5; a weak D match, TRBD1 (5 bases). This CDR3 comprises 17 residues. V was clipped by 6 bases and J by 5 bases, with 23 bases between them. In germline, CDR1 is LNHDA, CDR2 SQIVND (reference sequence).

This chain joins TRBV11-2 and TRBJ2-3; TRBD2 agrees at 10 bases. V trimming: 6 bases; J trimming: 5 bases; junction bases outside the gene matches: 11. The CDR3 length is 16 residues. Germline V CDR1 and CDR2: SGHAT, FQNNGV. Here the CDR3 DNA reads TGTGCCAGCAGTTCCTGGACTAGCGGATTGGGAGATACGCAGTATTTT. It specifies CASSSWTSGLGDTQYF.

The chain joins TRBV7-5 to TRBJ2-1; whether TRBD2, the table's D call, matches the DNA was not checked. TRBV7-5 is assigned pseudogene status. This CDR3 has 15 residues. CDR3 sequence reads: CVRSPRAGGPNEQFF. The CDR3 nucleotides read TGTGTCAGAAGCCCACGGGCGGGAGGACCCAATGAGCAGTTCTTC.

The chain has TRBV7-8 and TRBJ1-3, with 10 bases matching TRBD1. The CDR3 has 15 residues. With 6 bases clipped from V and 3 bases from J, the junction kept 5 bases outside the gene matches. In germline, CDR1 is SGHVS, CDR2 FQNEAQ. The CDR3 loop reads CASSPGTGVGNTIYF. The CDR3 DNA is TGTGCCAGCAGTCCCGGGACAGGGGTTGGAAACACCATATATTTT. The whole variable domain, filled in from reference TRBV7-8 and TRBJ1-3, reads GAGVSQSPRYKVAKRGQDVALRCDPISGHVSLFWYQQALGQGPEFLTYFQNEAQLDKSGLPSDRFFAERPEGSVSTLKIQRTQQEDSAVYLCASSPGTGVGNTIYFGEGSWLTVV.

The J gene is TRBJ2-1, the V gene TRBV19; 8 bases fit TRBD2. J gave up 3 bases and V 4 bases, and 11 bases lay outside the gene matches. CDR1 LNHDA and CDR2 SQIVND come from the germline V gene (reference sequence). The CDR3 sequence is 17 residues long. The CDR3 sequence is CASSTFSSGRNYNEQFF. CDR3 nucleotide sequence: TGTGCCAGTAGTACCTTCTCAAGCGGGAGAAACTACAATGAGCAGTTCTTC. The full variable domain, with the rest looked up from reference TRBV19 and TRBJ2-1, is DGGITQSPKYLFRKEGQNVTLSCEQNLNHDAMYWYRQDPGQGLRLIYYSQIVNDFQKGDIAEGYSVSREKKESFPLTVTSAQKNPTAFYLCASSTFSSGRNYNEQFFGPGTRLTVL.

The rearrangement joins TRBV4-1 to TRBJ2-7, with 9 bases fitting TRBD1. V trimming: 3 bases; J trimming: 3 bases; junction bases outside the gene matches: 6. This CDR3 is built from 15 residues. Germline CDR1 MGHRA, CDR2 YSYEKL. The CDR3 region is CASSQNRGPYYEQYF. As DNA, the CDR3 is TGCGCCAGCAGCCAGAACAGGGGGCCCTACTACGAGCAGTACTTC.

V and J are TRBV9 and TRBJ2-2; 7 nucleotides agree with TRBD2. Germline CDR1 is SGDLS and CDR2 is YYNGEE. There are 16 residues in the CDR3. The V and J ends lost 5 bases and 0 bases, in that order; junction bases with no gene match: 7. CDR3 sequence: CASRGGPVTNTGELFF. As DNA, the CDR3 is TGTGCCAGCAGGGGAGGGCCCGTGACGAACACCGGGGAGCTGTTTTTT. Full variable domain (rest looked up from reference TRBV9 and TRBJ2-2): DSGVTQTPKHLITATGQRVTLRCSPRSGDLSVYWYQQSLDQGLQFLIQYYNGEERAKGNILERFSAQQFPDLHSELNLSSLELGDSALYFCASRGGPVTNTGELFFGEGSRLTVL.

The chain is built from TRBV9 and TRBJ2-1; TRBD2 agrees at 11 bases. The junction had 5 bases not matched to a gene; V was cut back by 2 bases and J by 7 bases. The length of the CDR3 is 15 residues. CDR1 and CDR2 from the germline V gene are SGDLS and YYNGEE. The CDR3 loop is CASSVSGGAGNEQFF. The CDR3 coding sequence is TGTGCCAGCAGCGTTAGCGGGGGGGCCGGTAATGAGCAGTTCTTC.

This clone was seen a single time. The chain combines TRBV19 with TRBJ1-5; maybe TRBD1 (6 bases). This CDR3 is built from 16 residues. CDR1 LNHDA and CDR2 SQIVND come from the germline V gene (reference sequence). Trimming removed 5 bases at V and 0 bases at J, with 14 bases between. The CDR3 protein is CASSFQTGNSNQPQHF. CDR3 coding DNA: TGTGCCAGTAGTTTTCAGACAGGAAATAGCAATCAGCCCCAGCATTTT.

The chain combines TRBV6-5 with TRBJ1-6, with D perhaps TRBD1 (5 bases). Trimming left V 7 bases short and J 3 bases short, with 13 bases between. The CDR3 has 15 amino acids. Germline CDR1 MNHEY, CDR2 SVGAGI. The CDR3 is CASTSWGLYNSPLHF. In DNA, the CDR3 is TGTGCCAGCACAAGTTGGGGCCTCTATAATTCACCCCTCCACTTT.

The chain has TRBV15 and TRBJ1-1, with D uncertain. Germline loops: CDR1 LNHNV, CDR2 YYDKDF (reference sequence). V lost 2 bases and J 0 bases, leaving 4 bases between the germline ends. The CDR3 spans 13 residues. CDR3 sequence reads: CATSRLVNTEAFF. The DNA of the CDR3 is TGTGCCACCAGCAGATTAGTGAACACTGAAGCTTTCTTT.